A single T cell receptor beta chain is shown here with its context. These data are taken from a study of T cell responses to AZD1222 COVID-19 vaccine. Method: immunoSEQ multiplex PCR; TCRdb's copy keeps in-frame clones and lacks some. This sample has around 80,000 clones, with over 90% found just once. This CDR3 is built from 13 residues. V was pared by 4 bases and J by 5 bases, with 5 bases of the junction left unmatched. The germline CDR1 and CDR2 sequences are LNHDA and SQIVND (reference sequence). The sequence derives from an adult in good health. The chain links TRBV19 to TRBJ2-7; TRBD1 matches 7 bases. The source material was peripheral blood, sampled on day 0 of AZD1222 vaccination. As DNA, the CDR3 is TGTGCCAGTAGTAGCCAACAGGGGAACGAGCAGTACTTC. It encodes CASSSQQGNEQYF.